These 25 T cell receptor beta chains were sequenced from one sample in a study of identifying expanded T cells in peripheral blood. Data came from immunoSEQ multiplex PCR; TCRdb stores just in-frame clones and leaves some out. The sample contains 75,000 to 100,000 clones, 70% to 90% of which appear only once. The source material was blood. All receptors come from a person aged 18 to 70 in good health.

The chain employs TRBV2 and TRBJ1-5; TRBD1 is a possible D gene (6 bases). Germline CDR1 is SNHLY and CDR2 is FYNNEI. V was trimmed by 7 bases and J by 7 bases, leaving 17 bases between them. The CDR3 is 14 residues long. This chain's CDR3 is CASTEAVRGQPQHF. DNA for the CDR3: TGTGCCAGCACCGAAGCGGTGAGGGGGCAGCCCCAGCATTTT.

The V and J genes are TRBV11-2 and TRBJ1-1, with unresolved D. Per the germline V gene, CDR1 is SGHAT and CDR2 is FQNNGV. V was shortened by 0 bases and J by 9 bases, with 14 bases between the two germline ends. CDR3 length: 14 amino acids. CDR3 loop: CASSLDLVMGKAFF. CDR3 bases: TGTGCCAGCAGCTTAGATTTAGTTATGGGGAAAGCTTTCTTT.

This clone appeared once. The V call is TRBV18, the J call TRBJ1-5; TRBD1 might be the D (6 bases). The V and J ends lost 5 bases and 0 bases respectively, with 17 bases between them. The CDR3 extends over 17 amino acids. Germline values: CDR1 KGHSH, CDR2 LQKENI. This CDR3 is CASSGGGAGNSNQPQHF. DNA for the CDR3: TGTGCCAGCTCAGGAGGGGGAGCCGGTAATAGCAATCAGCCCCAGCATTTT.

The gene calls are TRBV28 and TRBJ2-2; a weak D match, TRBD1 (6 bases). CDR3 length: 14 amino acids. Germline-derived CDR1 and CDR2 are MDHEN and SYDVKM. The V and J ends lost 6 bases and 5 bases respectively, with 13 bases between them. This chain's CDR3 is CASRTDSSTGELFF. As DNA, the CDR3 is TGTGCCAGCAGGACGGACAGTTCGACCGGGGAGCTGTTTTTT.

V gene TRBV7-2 combines with J gene TRBJ2-3, with 11 bases aligning to TRBD1. The junction had 7 bases not matched to a gene; V was cut back by 0 bases and J by 5 bases. CDR1 and CDR2 (germline): SGHTA, FQGNSA. The CDR3 extends over 17 amino acids. In nucleotides, the CDR3 is TGTGCCAGCAGCTTAGCCCCCCCCGGGACAGGGGGAGATACGCAGTATTTT. Its protein product is CASSLAPPGTGGDTQYF.

The gene calls are TRBV19 and TRBJ2-3; 14 bases are a match to TRBD2. CDR1 is LNHDA, CDR2 SQIVND, per germline (reference sequence). This CDR3 region has 17 residues. The V and J ends lost 5 bases and 5 bases, in that order; junction bases with no gene match: 9. CDR3 protein: CASSSTRLAGGQDTQYF. CDR3 coding DNA: TGTGCCAGTAGTTCCACGCGACTAGCGGGGGGGCAAGATACGCAGTATTTT.

CDR3 protein: CASSIVRDHPVSFF. The CDR3, as DNA: TGTGCCAGTAGTATCGTCCGGGACCATCCCGTGTCGTTCTTC. J is TRBJ2-1 and V is TRBV19; the D call may be TRBD1 or TRBD2 (5 bases each). V gave up 3 bases and J gave up 15 bases, with 21 bases separating them. Germline lookup yields CDR1 LNHDA and CDR2 SQIVND (reference sequence). The CDR3 contains 14 residues.

In the case of this clone: The germline gene is not matched at one end of the junction; a read error may be the cause. The genes are TRBV7-7 and TRBJ2-3, with 14 bases identical to TRBD2. This CDR3 spans 15 amino acids. Per the germline V gene, CDR1 is SSHAT and CDR2 is FNYEAQ (reference sequence). DNA of the CDR3: TGTGCTAGCAGCCAGACTAGCGGGGGGGCCGGTACGCAGTATTTT. Residues: CASSQTSGGAGTQYF.

V gene TRBV5-1 combines with J gene TRBJ1-1; no clear D. In germline, CDR1 is SGHRS, CDR2 YFSETQ. The CDR3 is 14 amino acids. Trimming shortened V by 1 base and J by 0 bases, and 7 bases separated the two germline ends. The CDR3 DNA follows: TGCGCCAGCAGCTTGACAGTCATGAACACTGAAGCTTTCTTT. It codes for CASSLTVMNTEAFF.

The rearrangement joins TRBV19 to TRBJ2-7; D call uncertain. Trimming left V 1 base short and J 5 bases short, with 6 bases between. The germline gives CDR1 LNHDA, CDR2 SQIVND (reference sequence). The CDR3 is 12 amino acids. The CDR3 coding sequence is TGTGCCAGTAGTATAGCCCGGCACGAGCAGTACTTC. Protein product: CASSIARHEQYF.

The chain recombines TRBV6-6 with TRBJ2-1, with TRBD2 matching 7 bases. This CDR3 has 15 amino acids. CDR1 is MNHNY and CDR2 is SVGAGI in the germline V gene (reference sequence). J gave up 5 bases and V 2 bases, and 6 bases lay outside the gene matches. Here the CDR3 reads CASSYRASGNNEQFF. CDR3 bases: TGTGCCAGCAGTTACCGGGCTAGCGGTAACAATGAGCAGTTCTTC.

V usage is TRBV7-9 and J usage is TRBJ1-2; D gene unclear. The CDR3 spans 14 residues. Trimming removed 1 base at V and 3 bases at J, with 9 bases between. Germline V lookup: CDR1 SEHNR, CDR2 FQNEAQ (reference sequence). CDR3 protein: CASSLGSFHYGYTF. The CDR3 DNA sequence: TGTGCCAGCAGCTTAGGTAGTTTTCACTATGGCTACACCTTC.

V and J are TRBV7-8 and TRBJ2-1, with TRBD2 matching over 10 bases. CDR3 length: 15 residues. Trimming removed 5 bases from V and 9 bases from J; junction bases left unmatched: 10. Germline V lookup: CDR1 SGHVS, CDR2 FQNEAQ. DNA for the CDR3: TGTGCCAGCAGCCCCCAAGCGGGGGGGCAGGGTGAGCAGTTCTTC. Protein product: CASSPQAGGQGEQFF.

The rearrangement links TRBV2 to TRBJ2-3, with 10 bases aligning to TRBD1. V shed 8 bases, J shed 3 bases, and the junction held 5 bases outside the gene matches. Germline-derived CDR1 and CDR2 are SNHLY and FYNNEI. The CDR3 consists of 14 residues. The CDR3 nucleotides are TGTGCCAGCTCTCCGGGACAGGGGACAGATACGCAGTATTTT. This codes for CASSPGQGTDTQYF.

This clone was picked up one time. V and J are TRBV5-8 and TRBJ2-6; D is ambiguous. V dropped 7 bases and J dropped 5 bases, with 13 bases sitting between them. Germline CDR1 is SGHTS and CDR2 is YDEGEE. CDR3 length: 14 amino acids. The CDR3 region is CASFLPARANVLTF. The CDR3 bases are TGTGCCAGCTTCCTGCCGGCCCGGGCCAACGTCCTGACTTTC.

This sequence joins TRBV19 and TRBJ2-1, with 11 bases matching TRBD2. CDR1 LNHDA and CDR2 SQIVND come from the germline V gene (reference sequence). V lost 1 base, J lost 7 bases, and 3 bases stayed unmatched. CDR3 length equals 15 residues. The DNA of the CDR3 is TGTGCCAGTAGTATAGTTAGCGGGGGGGCTAATGAGCAGTTCTTC. It translates to CASSIVSGGANEQFF. Filled out from reference TRBV19 and TRBJ2-1, the complete variable domain reads DGGITQSPKYLFRKEGQNVTLSCEQNLNHDAMYWYRQDPGQGLRLIYYSQIVNDFQKGDIAEGYSVSREKKESFPLTVTSAQKNPTAFYLCASSIVSGGANEQFFGPGTRLTVL.

This chain uses TRBV6-5 with TRBJ2-1; 9 positions agree with TRBD2. Germline CDR1 reads MNHEY; CDR2 reads SVGAGI. The CDR3 has 15 residues. V lost 4 bases, J lost 6 bases, and 7 bases stayed unmatched. CDR3 in amino acids: CASSSRLAALNEQFF. For the CDR3, the DNA is TGTGCCAGCAGTTCCCGACTAGCGGCTCTCAATGAGCAGTTCTTC.

With respect to this clone: A junction end diverges from the germline sequence, so it may reflect a read error. The rearrangement uses TRBV4-3 and TRBJ2-7; the D gene is possibly TRBD1 (5 bases). CDR3 size: 13 residues. Per the germline V gene, CDR1 is LGHNA and CDR2 is YSLEER. The CDR3: CASSLTVQASPDF. DNA of the CDR3: TGCGCCAGCAGCCTAACCGTACAGGCAAGTCCCGACTTC.

The chain is built from TRBV2 and TRBJ2-7; 8 nucleotides line up with TRBD2. CDR1 is SNHLY and CDR2 is FYNNEI in the germline V gene. The J segment lost 0 bases and the V segment lost 2 bases, leaving 3 bases of the junction unmatched. This CDR3 has 15 residues. The CDR3: CASSENSGASYEQYF. The CDR3 DNA follows: TGTGCCAGCAGTGAAAATAGCGGGGCCTCCTACGAGCAGTACTTC.

The DNA for the CDR3 is TGTGCCAGCAGCAGACGACAGGGATATTCACCCCTCCACTTT. The encoded protein is CASSRRQGYSPLHF. The gene calls are TRBV27 and TRBJ1-6, with 7 positions matching TRBD1. The CDR3 totals 14 residues. From germline, CDR1 is MNHEY and CDR2 SMNVEV (reference sequence). V gave up 6 bases and J gave up 8 bases; unmatched junction bases: 7.

The chain recombines TRBV10-3 with TRBJ1-1; no definite D call. This CDR3 is built from 11 residues. The germline V gene encodes CDR1 ENHRY and CDR2 SYGVKD. The V end was cut by 6 bases, the J end by 3 bases, with 5 bases between. The CDR3 sequence: CAIRRDTEAFF. As DNA, the CDR3 is TGTGCCATCAGGAGAGACACTGAAGCTTTCTTT.

The gene calls are TRBV19 and TRBJ1-2; the D is unclear. Germline-derived CDR1 and CDR2 are LNHDA and SQIVND (reference sequence). Trimming removed 5 bases at V and 1 base at J, with 8 bases between. The length of the CDR3 is 13 residues. The CDR3 DNA is TGTGCCAGTAGTCCCCAGATTAACTATGGCTACACCTTC. This encodes CASSPQINYGYTF.

This chain connects TRBV19 to TRBJ2-7, with 7 bases that match TRBD1. The CDR3 is 15 amino acids. CDR1 is LNHDA and CDR2 is SQIVND in the germline V gene (reference sequence). V shed 5 bases and J 4 bases; nucleotides not matched to a gene: 11. The CDR3 sequence is CASSSTGTDIYEQYF. Written as DNA, the CDR3 is TGTGCCAGTAGTTCGACCGGGACAGACATTTACGAGCAGTACTTC.

The rearrangement joins TRBV7-3 to TRBJ2-1; tentatively, D is TRBD2 (6 bases). The V end lost 1 base, the J end lost 4 bases, and 11 bases lay between the germline ends. CDR1 and CDR2 (germline): SGHTA, FQGTGA. The CDR3 is made up of 15 amino acids. The CDR3 sequence is CASSLSGGRYNEQFF. For the CDR3, the DNA is TGTGCCAGCAGCTTAAGTGGGGGGAGATACAATGAGCAGTTCTTC.

The CDR3 region is CASSLVSPGAGETQYF. Written as DNA, the CDR3 is TGTGCCAGCAGCTTAGTATCTCCAGGGGCTGGGGAGACCCAGTACTTC. The chain combines TRBV7-9 with TRBJ2-5, with a weak D call TRBD1 (6 bases). In germline, CDR1 is SEHNR, CDR2 FQNEAQ (reference sequence). CDR3 length equals 16 residues. V was trimmed by 1 base and J by 5 bases, leaving 17 bases between them.